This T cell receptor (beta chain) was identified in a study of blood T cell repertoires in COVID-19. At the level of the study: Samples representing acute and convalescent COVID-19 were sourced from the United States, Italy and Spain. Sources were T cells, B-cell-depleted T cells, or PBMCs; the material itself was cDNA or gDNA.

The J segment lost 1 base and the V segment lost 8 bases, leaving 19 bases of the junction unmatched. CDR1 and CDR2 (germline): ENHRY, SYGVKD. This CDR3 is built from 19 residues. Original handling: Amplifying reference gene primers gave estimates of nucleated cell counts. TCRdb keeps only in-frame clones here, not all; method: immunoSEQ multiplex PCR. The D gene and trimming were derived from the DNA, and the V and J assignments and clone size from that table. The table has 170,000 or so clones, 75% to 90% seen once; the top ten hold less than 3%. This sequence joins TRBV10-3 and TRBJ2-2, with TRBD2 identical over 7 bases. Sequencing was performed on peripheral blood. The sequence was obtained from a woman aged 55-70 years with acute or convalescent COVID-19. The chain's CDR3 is CAIGGDGLRGVENTGELFF. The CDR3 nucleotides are TGTGCCATCGGGGGGGATGGTTTGCGTGGTGTGGAGAACACCGGGGAGCTGTTTTTT.